Given below is one T cell receptor beta chain in context. Molecular-barcoded quantitative 5'-RACE produced these TCR beta libraries. TCRdb re-analysed the 5' RACE reads in MiXCR, keeping a single row per CDR3 protein. The repertoire holds some 250,000 distinct CDR3 sequences, more than 20% seen once, with 0.6% to 0.75% in the top ten. The data are from a study of CD8 T cells in ankylosing spondylitis. In germline, CDR1 is WSHSY, CDR2 SAAADI. The CDR3 totals 17 residues. Trimming at V came to 6 bases and at J to 6 bases, leaving 17 bases not matched to a gene. This clonotype was sampled from a male donor with ankylosing spondylitis or in good health (not recorded which). The rearrangement uses TRBV10-2 and TRBJ2-5; 9 positions agree with TRBD1. The sequenced sample consisted of blood, either unsorted or a sorted T cell fraction (not recorded which). The DNA of the CDR3 is TGCGCCAGCAGCGGTTACACCGGGACAGGGTTACGAAAGACCCAGTACTTC. It specifies CASSGYTGTGLRKTQYF.